This T cell receptor (beta chain) was captured by sequencing in a study of blood T cell repertoires in COVID-19. Study overall: From T cells, B-cell-depleted T cells, or PBMCs came the material, which was cDNA or gDNA.

The protocol was immunoSEQ multiplex PCR, while the TCRdb copy is restricted to in-frame clones and leaves out a portion. Of 250,000 to 350,000 clones in the sample, around 89% were seen once. The specimen was peripheral blood. This sequence was found in a young man with acute or convalescent COVID-19.

CDR3 in amino acids: CASSLLPGGYNEQFF. CDR3 nucleotides: TGTGCCAGCAGCTTGCTTCCAGGGGGGTACAATGAGCAGTTCTTC. V is TRBV5-5 and J is TRBJ2-1; a possible D gene is TRBD1 (7 bases). This CDR3 comprises 15 residues. The V gene's germline CDR1 is SGHKS and CDR2 YYEKEE (reference sequence). V dropped 1 base and J dropped 4 bases, with 12 bases sitting between them.